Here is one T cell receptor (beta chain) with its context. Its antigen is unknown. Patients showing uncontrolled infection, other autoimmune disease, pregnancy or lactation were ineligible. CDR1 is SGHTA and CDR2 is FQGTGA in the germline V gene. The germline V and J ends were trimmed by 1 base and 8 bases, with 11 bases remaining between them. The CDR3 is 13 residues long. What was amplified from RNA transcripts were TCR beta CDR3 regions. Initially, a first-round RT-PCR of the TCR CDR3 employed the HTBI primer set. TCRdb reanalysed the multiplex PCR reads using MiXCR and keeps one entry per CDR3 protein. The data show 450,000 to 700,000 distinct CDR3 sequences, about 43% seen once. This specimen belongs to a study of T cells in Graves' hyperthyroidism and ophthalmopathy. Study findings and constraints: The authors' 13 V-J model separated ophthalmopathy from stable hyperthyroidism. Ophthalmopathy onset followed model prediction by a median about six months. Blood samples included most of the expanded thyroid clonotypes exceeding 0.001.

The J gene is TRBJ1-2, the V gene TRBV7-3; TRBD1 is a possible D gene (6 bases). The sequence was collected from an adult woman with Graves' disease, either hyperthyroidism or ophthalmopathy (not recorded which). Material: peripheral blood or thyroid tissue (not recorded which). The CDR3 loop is CASSLMGGEGYTF. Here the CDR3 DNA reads TGTGCCAGCAGCTTAATGGGGGGCGAAGGCTACACCTTC.